The sequence of this T cell receptor (beta chain) was determined in a study of long-term antiretroviral therapy in people with HIV. CDR1 is MDHEN, CDR2 SYDVKM, per germline. This CDR3 is built from 13 residues. V lost 8 bases and J 3 bases, leaving 14 bases between the germline ends. This clone appeared once. The immunoSEQ assay was v3.0, run at survey level. Per sample, sequencing targeted roughly 40,000-55,000 T-cell genomes. Profiling relied on immunoSEQ multiplex PCR, and the TCRdb table lists in-frame clones only, not all of them. The table has 20,000 to 25,000 clones, around 87% seen once. From each donor, at least one pre-ART PBMC sample and at least two post-ART PBMC samples were obtained. Roughly 1-10 million cryopreserved PBMC were held in samples before DNA extraction.

The source was unsorted PBMCs, collected 2.6 years after starting antiretroviral therapy. The rearrangement joins TRBV28 to TRBJ2-7, with D possibly TRBD1 on 5 matching bases. The TCR was taken from a woman in her forties or fifties with HIV. The CDR3 DNA follows: TGTGCCAGCGGGGCAAGGGGCGACTACGAGCAGTACTTC. Its translation: CASGARGDYEQYF.